A single sample is the source of the 3 T cell receptor beta chains below, sequenced in a study of sequential checkpoint blockade in melanoma. Clones were sequenced by immunoSEQ multiplex PCR, and TCRdb holds only the in-frame ones, with some missing. The repertoire holds about 8,400 clones, with around three fifths as singletons. The treatment is: randomized to nivolumab then ipilimumab (arm A) or the reverse (arm B). This sample comprised CD8+ T cells sorted from blood (inferred from file names), obtained from a patient given nivolumab and ipilimumab in sequence. The receptor set was obtained from a human donor with melanoma.

This clone has only a few counts. The chain employs TRBV11-2 and TRBJ2-7; no definite D call. CDR1 SGHAT and CDR2 FQNNGV come from the germline V gene. V gave up 1 base and J gave up 3 bases, with 13 bases separating them. This CDR3 is 15 amino acids long. CDR3 sequence reads: CASSLGQAPYYEQYF. The CDR3 DNA reads TGTGCCAGCAGCTTAGGGCAGGCTCCCTACTACGAGCAGTACTTC.

This clone was recorded a few times. The chain carries TRBV27 and TRBJ1-5; the D gene is possibly TRBD1 (6 bases). The CDR3 loop spans 14 amino acids. In germline, CDR1 is MNHEY, CDR2 SMNVEV (reference sequence). Trimming took off 0 bases at V and 5 bases at J, with 8 bases between the two ends. The chain's CDR3 is CASSLSGQYQPQHF. CDR3 in DNA: TGTGCCAGCAGTTTATCCGGACAGTATCAGCCCCAGCATTTT.

The genes are TRBV19 and TRBJ2-7, with TRBD1 identical over 10 bases. V shed 5 bases and J 3 bases; nucleotides not matched to a gene: 7. Germline loops: CDR1 LNHDA, CDR2 SQIVND (reference sequence). This CDR3 region has 15 residues. The CDR3 bases are TGTGCCAGTAGTCCAGACAGGGGGCCTCTCTACGAGCAGTACTTC. It yields the protein CASSPDRGPLYEQYF. Using reference TRBV19 and TRBJ2-7 for the parts outside the CDR3, the full variable domain is DGGITQSPKYLFRKEGQNVTLSCEQNLNHDAMYWYRQDPGQGLRLIYYSQIVNDFQKGDIAEGYSVSREKKESFPLTVTSAQKNPTAFYLCASSPDRGPLYEQYFGPGTRLTVT.